The present TCR beta chain was sequenced within a study of T cells in Graves' hyperthyroidism and ophthalmopathy. There are many counts of this clonotype. Amplification targeted TCR beta CDR3 regions from RNA transcripts. Initially, a first-round RT-PCR of the TCR CDR3 employed the HTBI primer set. TCRdb re-called the multiplex PCR reads with MiXCR, one entry per CDR3 protein. The top ten hold around 4.1% of the sample, which has 550,000 to 700,000 distinct CDR3 sequences, about 15% seen once. This CDR3 region has 15 residues. After removal of 6 bases from V and 1 base from J, the junction contained 7 bases not matched to a gene. In germline, CDR1 is SQVTM, CDR2 ANQGSEA.

This clonotype originated in a woman aged 40 to 50 with Graves' ophthalmopathy. V gene TRBV29-1 combines with J gene TRBJ2-2; 8 bases fit TRBD2. The specimen was blood. In DNA, the CDR3 is TGCAGCGTCGTCATAGCGGGGATGAACACCGGGGAGCTGTTTTTT. Translating gives CSVVIAGMNTGELFF.